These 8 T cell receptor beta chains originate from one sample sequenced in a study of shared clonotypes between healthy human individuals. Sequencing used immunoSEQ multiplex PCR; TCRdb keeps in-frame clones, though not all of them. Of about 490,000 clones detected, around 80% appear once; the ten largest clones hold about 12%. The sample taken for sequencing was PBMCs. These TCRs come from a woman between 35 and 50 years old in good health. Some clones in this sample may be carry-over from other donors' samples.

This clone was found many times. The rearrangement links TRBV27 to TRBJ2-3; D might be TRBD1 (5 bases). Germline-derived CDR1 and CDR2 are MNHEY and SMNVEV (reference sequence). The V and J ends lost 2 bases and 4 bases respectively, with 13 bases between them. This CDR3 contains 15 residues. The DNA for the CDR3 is TGTGCCAGCAGTTTAGCCCAGGGAAGTGCAGATACGCAGTATTTT. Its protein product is CASSLAQGSADTQYF.

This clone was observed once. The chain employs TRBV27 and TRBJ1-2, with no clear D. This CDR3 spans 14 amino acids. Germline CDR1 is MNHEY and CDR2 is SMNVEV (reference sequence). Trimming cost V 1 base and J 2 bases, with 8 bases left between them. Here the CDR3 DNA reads TGTGCCAGCAGTTTATTTCCACTCAACTATGGCTACACCTTC. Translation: CASSLFPLNYGYTF.

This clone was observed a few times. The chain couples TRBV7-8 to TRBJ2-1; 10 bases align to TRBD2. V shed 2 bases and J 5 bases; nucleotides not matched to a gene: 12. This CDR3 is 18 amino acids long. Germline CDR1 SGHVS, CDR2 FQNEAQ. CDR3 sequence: CASSLRPSGSGSHNEQFF. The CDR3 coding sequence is TGTGCCAGCAGCTTAAGGCCTAGCGGGAGTGGTAGCCACAATGAGCAGTTCTTC.

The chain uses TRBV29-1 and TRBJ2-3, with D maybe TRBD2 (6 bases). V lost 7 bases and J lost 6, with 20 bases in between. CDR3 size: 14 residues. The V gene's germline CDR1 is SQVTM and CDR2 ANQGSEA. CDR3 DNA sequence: TGCAGCGGGACTGGTAGCGGTAGACGGGATACGCAGTATTTT. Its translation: CSGTGSGRRDTQYF.

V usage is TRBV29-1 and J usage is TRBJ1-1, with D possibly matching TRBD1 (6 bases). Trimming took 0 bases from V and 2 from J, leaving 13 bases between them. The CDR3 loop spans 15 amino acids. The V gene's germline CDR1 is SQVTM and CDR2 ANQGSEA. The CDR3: CSVEDRRGLNTEAFF. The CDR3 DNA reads TGCAGCGTTGAAGACCGTCGGGGGCTCAACACTGAAGCTTTCTTT.

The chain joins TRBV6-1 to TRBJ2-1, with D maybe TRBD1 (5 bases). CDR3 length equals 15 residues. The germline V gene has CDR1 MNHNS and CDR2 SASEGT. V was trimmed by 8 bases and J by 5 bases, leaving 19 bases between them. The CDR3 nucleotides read TGTGCCAGCCTTGACGGGCCCCCCAGGGACAATGAGCAGTTCTTC. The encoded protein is CASLDGPPRDNEQFF.

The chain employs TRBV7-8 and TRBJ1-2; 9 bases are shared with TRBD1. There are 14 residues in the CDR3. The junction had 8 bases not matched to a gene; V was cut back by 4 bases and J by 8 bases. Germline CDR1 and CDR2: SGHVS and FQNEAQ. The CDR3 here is CASSSTGGLGGYTF. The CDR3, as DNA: TGTGCCAGCAGCTCGACAGGGGGTTTAGGGGGCTACACCTTC.

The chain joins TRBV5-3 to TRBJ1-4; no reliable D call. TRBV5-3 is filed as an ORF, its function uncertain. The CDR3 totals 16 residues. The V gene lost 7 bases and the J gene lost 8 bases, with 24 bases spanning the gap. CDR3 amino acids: CARGCLRPMGREKLFF. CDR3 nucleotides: TGTGCCAGAGGATGCTTACGCCCTATGGGTCGGGAAAAACTGTTTTTT.